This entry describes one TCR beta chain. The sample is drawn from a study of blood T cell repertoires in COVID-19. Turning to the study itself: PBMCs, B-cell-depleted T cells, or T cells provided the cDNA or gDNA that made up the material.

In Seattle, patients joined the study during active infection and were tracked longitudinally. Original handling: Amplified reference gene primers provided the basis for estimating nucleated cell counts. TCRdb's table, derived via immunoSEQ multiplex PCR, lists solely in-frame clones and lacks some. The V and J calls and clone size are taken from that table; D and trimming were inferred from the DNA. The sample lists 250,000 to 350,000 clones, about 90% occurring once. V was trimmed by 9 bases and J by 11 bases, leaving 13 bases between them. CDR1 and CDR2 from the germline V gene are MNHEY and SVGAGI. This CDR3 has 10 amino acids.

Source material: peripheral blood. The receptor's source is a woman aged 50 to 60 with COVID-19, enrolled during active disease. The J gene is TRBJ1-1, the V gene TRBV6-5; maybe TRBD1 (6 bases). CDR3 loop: CASRQVDAFF. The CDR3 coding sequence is TGTGCCAGTAGACAGGTGGATGCTTTCTTT.